This record covers a single TCR beta chain. Source study methods: Nucleated cell number was recorded as an estimate derived from reference gene primer amplification. Using immunoSEQ multiplex PCR, the repertoire was profiled, and TCRdb retains in-frame clones only, with some absent. V, J and clone size are those of that table, while D and trimming were read from the DNA. The sample yields 250,000 or so clones, roughly 89% seen once. This record belongs to a study of blood T cell repertoires in COVID-19. Study overall: T cells, B-cell-depleted T cells, or PBMCs provided the cDNA or gDNA that served as material.

Germline V CDR1 and CDR2: ENHRY, SYGVKD. The CDR3 totals 13 residues. Between the trimmed V and J ends, which lost 4 bases and 3 bases, there was a span of 7 bases. The source material was peripheral blood. The TCR comes from a woman aged 40-49 years who had recovered from COVID-19. The chain combines TRBV10-3 with TRBJ1-5; D gene uncertain. The CDR3 sequence: CAISGPDNQPQHF. Here the CDR3 DNA reads TGTGCCATCAGTGGGCCAGACAATCAGCCCCAGCATTTT.